These 29 T cell receptor beta chains came from one sample sequenced in a study of blood T cell repertoires in COVID-19 (dated by TCRdb to about 2020). Preparation of the library involved the immunoSEQ multiplex PCR assay. TCRdb's version of the immuneACCESS table is confined to in-frame rearrangements and falls short of the full clone set. An unresolved V gene accounts for under half of the shortfall where checked; the remainder is of unknown origin. The sample profile shows about 140,000 clones; about 80% of them were found once. The ten top clones hold less than 9.5% of the sample. The source material was peripheral blood. The receptors originated from a human donor in a cohort sampled during active COVID-19.

This clone was seen many times. Other DNA sequences in the sample encode the same CDR3. This chain joins TRBV10-1 and TRBJ2-2; 7 nucleotides align to TRBD1. V lost 4 bases and J lost 1; bases outside the gene matches: 0. This CDR3 is 14 amino acids long. CDR1 is WNHNN and CDR2 is SYGVQD in the germline V gene (reference sequence). The CDR3 loop is CASSGTGNTGELFF. The CDR3 DNA reads as TGCGCCAGCAGTGGGACAGGGAACACCGGGGAGCTGTTTTTT.

A few counts support this clone. The chain is built from TRBV5-1 and TRBJ2-7, with a possible D match to TRBD1 (5 bases). The length of the CDR3 is 13 residues. Trimming cost V 3 bases and J 5 bases, with 12 bases left between them. Germline assignment: CDR1 SGHRS and CDR2 YFSETQ. This chain's CDR3 is CASSSRGYNEQYF. The CDR3 coding sequence is TGCGCCAGCAGCTCTAGGGGTTACAACGAGCAGTACTTC. Full variable domain (missing parts from reference TRBV5-1 and TRBJ2-7): KAGVTQTPRYLIKTRGQQVTLSCSPISGHRSVSWYQQTPGQGLQFLFEYFSETQRNKGNFPGRFSGRQFSNSRSEMNVSTLELGDSALYLCASSSRGYNEQYFGPGTRLTVT.

The rearrangement uses TRBV7-9 and TRBJ2-5; D may be TRBD1 (5 bases). This CDR3 spans 15 amino acids. The germline CDR1 and CDR2 sequences are SEHNR and FQNEAQ (reference sequence). Trimming removed 2 bases at V and 4 bases at J, with 14 bases between. The CDR3 is CASSLTPGLVETQYF. As DNA, the CDR3 is TGTGCCAGCAGCTTAACCCCAGGGCTTGTAGAGACCCAGTACTTC.

The rearrangement uses TRBV6-5 and TRBJ1-2; the D gene is possibly TRBD1 (5 bases). The CDR3 is made up of 14 amino acids. V was cut by 5 bases and J by 1 base, with 11 bases left in between. The germline gives CDR1 MNHEY, CDR2 SVGAGI. CDR3 loop: CASSIRGFNYGYTF. CDR3 nucleotide sequence: TGTGCCAGCAGTATCCGGGGGTTTAACTATGGCTACACCTTC.

The rearrangement uses TRBV6-5 and TRBJ2-3; 8 bases align to TRBD2. J lost 0 bases, V lost 2 bases, and 1 base had no gene match. The germline CDR1 and CDR2 sequences are MNHEY and SVGAGI. The CDR3 contains 15 residues. The CDR3 loop reads CASSYPGGSTDTQYF. The CDR3 region has the DNA TGTGCCAGCAGTTACCCGGGGGGGAGCACAGATACGCAGTATTTT.

A single count supports this clone. The chain is built from TRBV6-5 and TRBJ1-2; the D gene is possibly TRBD1 (6 bases). Germline assignment: CDR1 MNHEY and CDR2 SVGAGI. V dropped 0 bases and J dropped 6 bases, with 11 bases sitting between them. The CDR3 spans 14 residues. In DNA form, the CDR3 reads TGTGCCAGCAGTTACTCCGGGACAATCGATGGCTACACCTTC. Its translation: CASSYSGTIDGYTF.

The CDR3 DNA sequence: TGTGCCAGCAGCTTAGGTGGGGCAGGGGCTAACACCGGGGAGCTGTTTTTT. As protein: CASSLGGAGANTGELFF. The V call is TRBV11-2, the J call TRBJ2-2; a weak D match, TRBD1 (6 bases). Germline CDR1 is SGHAT and CDR2 is FQNNGV. Trimming stripped 1 base from V and 2 bases from J, with 14 bases between. The CDR3 sequence is 17 residues long.

This clone was observed once. The chain carries TRBV2 and TRBJ1-5; D is unresolved. Germline assignment: CDR1 SNHLY and CDR2 FYNNEI. The CDR3 contains 16 residues. V gave up 3 bases and J gave up 3 bases, with 15 bases separating them. CDR3 coding DNA: TGTGCCAGCAGTGATGAAAATAGCAAAACCAATCAGCCCCAGCATTTT. Amino acid sequence: CASSDENSKTNQPQHF.

The CDR3 DNA is TGTGCCAGTAGCAAGTCGGGACAGGGGACCCGATCCTACGAGCAGTACTTC. Translating it yields CASSKSGQGTRSYEQYF. The V gene is TRBV19, the J gene TRBJ2-7; 10 positions agree with TRBD1. Looked up from germline, CDR1 is LNHDA and CDR2 is SQIVND (reference sequence). This CDR3 is built from 17 residues. The J segment lost 1 base and the V segment lost 6 bases, leaving 12 bases of the junction unmatched.

The chain has TRBV7-9 and TRBJ1-1, with D uncertain. CDR1 is SEHNR and CDR2 is FQNEAQ in the germline V gene (reference sequence). Trimming took off 1 base at V and 5 bases at J, with 8 bases between the two ends. The CDR3 length is 13 residues. The CDR3 loop is CASSLEGGTEAFF. The CDR3 nucleotides are TGTGCCAGCAGCTTAGAGGGAGGTACTGAAGCTTTCTTT.

The chain links TRBV19 to TRBJ2-3; 13 positions match TRBD2. The germline CDR1 and CDR2 sequences are LNHDA and SQIVND (reference sequence). The CDR3 runs to 17 residues. J gave up 2 bases and V 5 bases, and 7 bases lay outside the gene matches. The chain's CDR3 is CASSGTSGDLITDTQYF. The CDR3 DNA follows: TGTGCCAGTAGTGGGACTAGCGGGGACCTAATCACAGATACGCAGTATTTT.

This chain connects TRBV5-1 to TRBJ2-7; tentatively, D is TRBD1 (7 bases). Germline V lookup: CDR1 SGHRS, CDR2 YFSETQ. There are 14 residues in the CDR3. The V end was cut by 3 bases, the J end by 2 bases, with 12 bases between. For the CDR3, the DNA is TGCGCCAGCAGCTCGGGGGACAGAGCCTACGAGCAGTACTTC. This codes for CASSSGDRAYEQYF.

V gene TRBV11-2 combines with J gene TRBJ1-1; 8 nucleotides line up with TRBD1. CDR3 size: 14 residues. Germline loops: CDR1 SGHAT, CDR2 FQNNGV. V shed 2 bases, J shed 4 bases, and the junction held 3 bases outside the gene matches. The CDR3 DNA sequence: TGTGCCAGCAGCTTATCTACAGGGGGCACTGAAGCTTTCTTT. Protein: CASSLSTGGTEAFF.

The chain couples TRBV5-4 to TRBJ1-1; 8 positions agree with TRBD1. CDR1 SGHNT and CDR2 YYREEE come from the germline V gene (reference sequence). V dropped 4 bases and J dropped 0; count of bases not matched to a gene: 11. This CDR3 is 17 amino acids long. CDR3 in amino acids: CASSPGGTGPMNTEAFF. CDR3 nucleotides: TGTGCCAGCAGCCCCGGTGGGACAGGCCCCATGAACACTGAAGCTTTCTTT.

This clone was counted only a few times. This chain links TRBV12-3 or TRBV12-4 with TRBJ1-5; no clear D. Trimming shortened V by 3 bases and J by 7 bases, and 10 bases separated the two germline ends. This CDR3 has 13 amino acids. Here the CDR3 reads CASSLKREQPQHF. CDR3 DNA sequence: TGTGCCAGCAGTTTGAAGCGGGAACAGCCCCAGCATTTT.

V and J are TRBV5-4 and TRBJ2-1, with a tentative D call TRBD2 (6 bases). The CDR3 covers 14 residues. Trimming left V 0 bases short and J 10 bases short, with 14 bases between. CDR1 and CDR2 (germline): SGHNT, YYREEE (reference sequence). The CDR3 loop is CASSLEAGYGEQFF. The CDR3 DNA reads TGTGCCAGCAGCTTGGAGGCGGGGTACGGAGAGCAGTTCTTC. The entire variable domain, with the rest obtained from reference TRBV5-4 and TRBJ2-1, is as follows: ETGVTQSPTHLIKTRGQQVTLRCSSQSGHNTVSWYQQALGQGPQFIFQYYREEENGRGNFPPRFSGLQFPNYSSELNVNALELDDSALYLCASSLEAGYGEQFFGPGTRLTVL.

The rearrangement joins TRBV9 to TRBJ2-5, with D possibly being TRBD1 (7 bases). There are 16 residues in the CDR3. The V and J ends lost 0 bases and 4 bases respectively, with 16 bases between them. Germline V lookup: CDR1 SGDLS, CDR2 YYNGEE. The DNA of the CDR3 is TGTGCCAGCAGCGTAGATGGACAGGTGGAGGGAGAGACCCAGTACTTC. Amino acids: CASSVDGQVEGETQYF.

The chain carries TRBV2 and TRBJ2-1; TRBD2 matches at 12 bases. The CDR3 covers 14 residues. Trimming removed 7 bases from V and 8 bases from J; junction bases left unmatched: 6. The germline V gene encodes CDR1 SNHLY and CDR2 FYNNEI. CDR3 protein: CASIKTSGGHEQFF. CDR3 DNA sequence: TGTGCCAGCATAAAAACTAGCGGGGGGCATGAGCAGTTCTTC.

CDR3 DNA: TGTGCCAGCAGCTTAGACTTCGACACCGGGGAGCTGTTTTTT. This sequence encodes CASSLDFDTGELFF. V usage is TRBV11-2 and J usage is TRBJ2-2, with D unclear. This CDR3 region has 14 residues. Germline CDR1 and CDR2: SGHAT and FQNNGV. With 0 bases removed from V and 3 bases from J, the gap between germline ends came to 5 bases. Combining the CDR3 with reference TRBV11-2 and TRBJ2-2 gives the whole variable domain EAGVAQSPRYKIIEKRQSVAFWCNPISGHATLYWYQQILGQGPKLLIQFQNNGVVDDSQLPKDRFSAERLKGVDSTLKIQPAKLEDSAVYLCASSLDFDTGELFFGEGSRLTVL.

CDR3: CASSLGPPPNEQFF. CDR3 bases: TGTGCCAGCAGCTTAGGGCCGCCTCCCAATGAGCAGTTCTTC. The chain recombines TRBV7-9 with TRBJ2-1; no definite D call. The germline V and J ends were trimmed by 1 base and 6 bases, with 10 bases remaining between them. The CDR3 is 14 amino acids. The germline CDR1 and CDR2 sequences are SEHNR and FQNEAQ (reference sequence).

The chain has TRBV4-1 and TRBJ2-2; no firm D call. Trimming removed 0 bases from V and 7 bases from J, with 9 bases in between. Looked up from germline, CDR1 is MGHRA and CDR2 is YSYEKL. This CDR3 contains 14 residues. The CDR3 DNA is TGCGCCAGCAGCCAAGAGTCCCTCTACGGGGAGCTGTTTTTT. The encoded protein is CASSQESLYGELFF.

The chain has TRBV27 and TRBJ2-5; 8 nucleotides align to TRBD1. The CDR3 is made up of 14 amino acids. V gave up 4 bases and J gave up 5 bases; unmatched junction bases: 6. Germline V CDR1 and CDR2: MNHEY, SMNVEV (reference sequence). The CDR3 DNA sequence: TGTGCCAGCAGTTATGACAGGGGAGGCGAGACCCAGTACTTC. Residues: CASSYDRGGETQYF.

The chain has TRBV25-1 and TRBJ2-4; perhaps TRBD1 as D (7 bases). The length of the CDR3 is 15 residues. Per germline, CDR1 MGHDK and CDR2 SYGVNS. V lost 1 base and J 3 bases, leaving 10 bases between the germline ends. The CDR3, as DNA: TGTGCCAGCAGTGAATTCAGGGGGGACAAAAACATTCAGTACTTC. It codes for CASSEFRGDKNIQYF.

J is TRBJ2-7 and V is TRBV9; 7 nucleotides align to TRBD2. Unmatched junction bases numbered 6, after V lost 3 bases and J lost 6 bases. In germline, CDR1 is SGDLS, CDR2 YYNGEE. The CDR3 loop spans 13 amino acids. The DNA of the CDR3 is TGTGCCAGCAGCGGAACGGGGGGACGCGAGCAGTACTTC. It is translated as CASSGTGGREQYF. The full variable domain, in which reference TRBV9 and TRBJ2-7 provide the parts outside the CDR3, is DSGVTQTPKHLITATGQRVTLRCSPRSGDLSVYWYQQSLDQGLQFLIQYYNGEERAKGNILERFSAQQFPDLHSELNLSSLELGDSALYFCASSGTGGREQYFGPGTRLTVT.

V and J are TRBV29-1 and TRBJ2-3; a possible D gene is TRBD1 (6 bases). This CDR3 is 12 amino acids long. The V gene lost 5 bases and the J gene lost 3 bases, with 9 bases spanning the gap. The V gene's germline CDR1 is SQVTM and CDR2 ANQGSEA. The CDR3 region is CSVFTGTDTQYF. The CDR3 DNA reads TGCAGCGTTTTTACAGGGACAGATACGCAGTATTTT.

The V call is TRBV6-6, the J call TRBJ2-3; maybe TRBD1 (5 bases). CDR3 length: 15 amino acids. The V end was cut by 5 bases, the J end by 4 bases, with 16 bases between. From germline, CDR1 is MNHNY and CDR2 SVGAGI (reference sequence). CDR3 in DNA: TGTGCCAGCAGTCCCCAGCAGGGCAGGGCAGATACGCAGTATTTT. Encoded protein: CASSPQQGRADTQYF.

This chain connects TRBV9 to TRBJ1-5; 8 nucleotides line up with TRBD1. The germline V gene has CDR1 SGDLS and CDR2 YYNGEE. The trim removed 0 bases at V and 7 bases at J, leaving 6 bases unmatched. CDR3 length: 15 amino acids. The CDR3 DNA reads as TGTGCCAGCAGCGTAGGACAGGGGATGGGGCAGCCCCAGCATTTT. This codes for CASSVGQGMGQPQHF. Filled out from reference TRBV9 and TRBJ1-5, the complete variable domain reads DSGVTQTPKHLITATGQRVTLRCSPRSGDLSVYWYQQSLDQGLQFLIQYYNGEERAKGNILERFSAQQFPDLHSELNLSSLELGDSALYFCASSVGQGMGQPQHFGDGTRLSIL.

This chain uses TRBV6-6 with TRBJ1-5, with 8 bases that match TRBD1. The CDR3 runs 15 residues. V was pared by 5 bases and J by 6 bases, with 9 bases of the junction left unmatched. From germline, CDR1 is MNHNY and CDR2 SVGAGI (reference sequence). CDR3 loop: CASSPRNRGVQPQHF. For the CDR3, the DNA is TGTGCCAGCAGTCCTCGCAACAGGGGGGTTCAGCCCCAGCATTTT.

This clone was observed a handful of times. V and J are TRBV4-2 and TRBJ2-7; TRBD2 matches at 7 bases. The trim removed 4 bases at V and 0 bases at J, leaving 6 bases unmatched. The CDR3 extends over 15 amino acids. Germline CDR1 reads LGHNA; CDR2 reads YNFKEQ. CDR3 coding DNA: TGTGCCAGCAGCCCCGCCGGGGGGAACTCCTACGAGCAGTACTTC. Amino acids: CASSPAGGNSYEQYF.